Listed here are 21 T cell receptor beta chains from one sample, sequenced in a study of blood T cell repertoires in COVID-19. Libraries were prepared by immunoSEQ multiplex PCR; TCRdb keeps only in-frame clonotypes and omits some of them. The table lists about 300,000 clones, approximately 82% of them singletons. The material sequenced was peripheral blood. The receptors stem from a woman in her forties or fifties with acute or convalescent COVID-19.

The V gene is TRBV11-1, the J gene TRBJ1-3; D is unclear. This CDR3 is 14 amino acids long. The germline V gene has CDR1 SGHAT and CDR2 FQDESV (reference sequence). Trimming pared 7 bases from V and 0 bases from J, leaving 10 bases between. CDR3 in DNA: TGTGCCAGCACCGAGGGTCTCTCTGGAAACACCATATATTTT. It codes for CASTEGLSGNTIYF. The complete variable domain, with remaining parts taken from reference TRBV11-1 and TRBJ1-3, reads EAEVAQSPRYKITEKSQAVAFWCDPISGHATLYWYRQILGQGPELLVQFQDESVVDDSQLPKDRFSAERLKGVDSTLKIQPAELGDSAMYLCASTEGLSGNTIYFGEGSWLTVV.

The J gene is TRBJ2-7, the V gene TRBV5-1, with D maybe TRBD2 (5 bases). Germline-derived CDR1 and CDR2 are SGHRS and YFSETQ. The V end lost 2 bases, the J end lost 2 bases, and 11 bases lay between the germline ends. This CDR3 is 14 amino acids long. The chain's CDR3 is CASSFSGITYEQYF. The CDR3 nucleotides read TGCGCCAGCAGCTTCTCGGGAATCACCTACGAGCAGTACTTC.

This clone was observed a single time. The rearrangement links TRBV6-1 to TRBJ2-7; 13 bases agree with TRBD2. CDR1 and CDR2 (germline): MNHNS, SASEGT. Trimming at V came to 1 base and at J to 6 bases, leaving 3 bases not matched to a gene. The CDR3 spans 15 residues. DNA for the CDR3: TGTGCCAGCAGTGAAGGGACTAGCGGGAGTAGCGAGCAGTACTTC. The encoded protein is CASSEGTSGSSEQYF.

The V and J genes are TRBV9 and TRBJ1-2, with 9 nucleotides matching TRBD1. The CDR3 spans 15 residues. The J segment lost 2 bases and the V segment lost 2 bases, leaving 4 bases of the junction unmatched. Germline loops: CDR1 SGDLS, CDR2 YYNGEE. This CDR3 is CASSVSGTGNYGYTF. The CDR3 nucleotides read TGTGCCAGCAGCGTCTCCGGGACAGGGAACTATGGCTACACCTTC. The full variable domain, its missing parts supplied by reference TRBV9 and TRBJ1-2, is DSGVTQTPKHLITATGQRVTLRCSPRSGDLSVYWYQQSLDQGLQFLIQYYNGEERAKGNILERFSAQQFPDLHSELNLSSLELGDSALYFCASSVSGTGNYGYTFGSGTRLTVV.

The chain uses TRBV5-8 and TRBJ2-3; 8 bases align to TRBD2. The CDR3 totals 14 residues. The germline V gene encodes CDR1 SGHTS and CDR2 YDEGEE. J was trimmed by 2 bases and V by 7 bases; bases with no gene match: 6. The CDR3 spells CASGREGSTDTQYF. CDR3 nucleotides: TGTGCCAGCGGTCGGGAGGGATCCACAGATACGCAGTATTTT.

The gene calls are TRBV19 and TRBJ1-1; D gene ambiguous. The germline V gene encodes CDR1 LNHDA and CDR2 SQIVND (reference sequence). This CDR3 is 13 amino acids long. Between the trimmed V and J ends, which lost 1 base and 5 bases, there was a span of 8 bases. In nucleotides, the CDR3 is TGTGCCAGTAGTATAGCTACGAAGACTGAAGCTTTCTTT. Residues: CASSIATKTEAFF.

The V gene is TRBV10-3, the J gene TRBJ2-5; D is possibly TRBD1 (7 bases). Deletions cut 3 bases from V and 2 bases from J, with 16 bases between. The CDR3 runs to 16 residues. Germline values: CDR1 ENHRY, CDR2 SYGVKD. CDR3 nucleotides: TGTGCCATCAGTGATCAGGGGGGTGGGGCACAAGAGACCCAGTACTTC. Its translation is CAISDQGGGAQETQYF.

The chain recombines TRBV2 with TRBJ2-7, with 9 nucleotides matching TRBD1. Germline assignment: CDR1 SNHLY and CDR2 FYNNEI. The CDR3 consists of 15 residues. V shed 8 bases, J shed 5 bases, and the junction held 13 bases outside the gene matches. This chain's CDR3 is CASHRPGQGANEQYF. For the CDR3, the DNA is TGTGCCAGCCACCGTCCGGGACAGGGTGCAAACGAGCAGTACTTC.

This chain joins TRBV30 and TRBJ2-3, with 11 bases lining up with TRBD2. V was pared by 0 bases and J by 5 bases, with 7 bases of the junction left unmatched. This CDR3 spans 16 amino acids. Germline assignment: CDR1 GTSNPN and CDR2 SVGIG (reference sequence). The DNA of the CDR3 is TGTGCCTGGAGTGTAATTCTAGCGGGAGGAGGAGATACGCAGTATTTT. It is translated as CAWSVILAGGGDTQYF.

The V call is TRBV6-5, the J call TRBJ2-7; D is ambiguous. CDR3 size: 12 residues. Germline V gives CDR1 MNHEY, CDR2 SVGAGI. Trimming removed 7 bases from V and 1 base from J, with 8 bases in between. The CDR3 nucleotides read TGTGCCAGCACTGGGCTTTCCTACGAGCAGTACTTC. Its protein product is CASTGLSYEQYF.

This sequence joins TRBV24-1 and TRBJ1-5; 7 bases agree with TRBD1. Germline CDR1 and CDR2: KGHDR and SFDVKD. The trim removed 8 bases at V and 3 bases at J, leaving 12 bases unmatched. The CDR3 runs to 16 residues. The CDR3 loop reads CATIEGDSLANQPQHF. The DNA for the CDR3 is TGTGCCACCATCGAAGGGGACAGCCTAGCCAATCAGCCCCAGCATTTT.

This clone appeared a single time. The rearrangement uses TRBV6-1 and TRBJ2-7, with D possibly being TRBD1 (6 bases). Germline lookup yields CDR1 MNHNS and CDR2 SASEGT. This CDR3 is 15 amino acids long. Trimming left V 6 bases short and J 2 bases short, with 17 bases between. The chain's CDR3 is CASRLDRTVPYEQYF. CDR3 sequence (DNA): TGTGCCAGCAGACTGGACAGAACCGTTCCCTACGAGCAGTACTTC.

The table lists this clone with a count of one. J is TRBJ2-1 and V is TRBV12-3 or TRBV12-4; TRBD1 is a possible D gene (6 bases). Trimming left V 6 bases short and J 11 bases short, with 11 bases between. This CDR3 is built from 11 residues. The CDR3 reads CASSPGQQQFF. In nucleotides, the CDR3 is TGTGCCAGCAGCCCTGGACAGCAGCAGTTCTTC.

This sequence joins TRBV27 and TRBJ2-3; 7 bases are shared with TRBD1. J lost 2 bases, V lost 6 bases, and 8 bases had no gene match. CDR3 size: 15 residues. Germline CDR1 is MNHEY and CDR2 is SMNVEV (reference sequence). The CDR3 DNA reads TGTGCCAGCAGACCCCGGGACAGATACACAGATACGCAGTATTTT. This translates into CASRPRDRYTDTQYF.

Only one count was recorded for this clone. The chain has TRBV12-3 or TRBV12-4 and TRBJ1-5, with D perhaps TRBD1 (6 bases). Trimming removed 7 bases from V and 9 bases from J, with 16 bases in between. The CDR3 totals 13 residues. The CDR3 DNA follows: TGTGCCAGCACCTTAGACACAGGGACGCCCCAGCATTTT. Protein: CASTLDTGTPQHF.

This clone was recorded once. The V gene is TRBV9, the J gene TRBJ2-5, with 9 bases fitting TRBD1. The CDR3 sequence is 16 residues long. Germline V CDR1 and CDR2: SGDLS, YYNGEE. The V gene end was trimmed by 1 base and the J gene end by 1 base; junction bases not matched to a gene: 5. The CDR3 bases are TGTGCCAGCAGCGTAATGGGGACAGGGACCCAAGAGACCCAGTACTTC. Translating it yields CASSVMGTGTQETQYF.

There are a few counts of this clone. This chain uses TRBV5-6 with TRBJ1-6; D possibly corresponds to TRBD1 (6 bases). The germline CDR1 and CDR2 sequences are SGHDT and YYEEEE. CDR3 size: 13 residues. Trimming shortened V by 1 base and J by 7 bases, and 6 bases separated the two germline ends. The CDR3, as DNA: TGTGCCAGCAGCTTGACAGGGAATTCACCCCTCCACTTT. Residues: CASSLTGNSPLHF.

J is TRBJ1-1 and V is TRBV2; possible D gene TRBD1, 5 bases. The germline CDR1 and CDR2 sequences are SNHLY and FYNNEI. The CDR3 consists of 14 residues. V lost 2 bases to trimming and J lost 5 bases, with 12 bases between them. CDR3 nucleotides: TGTGCCAGCAGTGAAACCCGGGGGAGAACTGAAGCTTTCTTT. Residues: CASSETRGRTEAFF.

As DNA, the CDR3 is TGTGCCAGCAGCCAAGCAGGGATGGACAGGGGTGGGGAGACCCAGTACTTC. Translating gives CASSQAGMDRGGETQYF. The chain uses TRBV3-1 (or the pseudogene TRBV3-2) and TRBJ2-5; the match to TRBD1 covers 9 bases. From germline, CDR1 is LGHDT and CDR2 YNNKEL (reference sequence). V trimming: 1 base; J trimming: 5 bases; junction bases outside the gene matches: 11. The CDR3 covers 17 residues.

This clone was observed a handful of times. This chain links TRBV10-3 with TRBJ2-7, with D tentatively TRBD1 (6 bases). The CDR3 runs 14 residues. Trimming took 5 bases from V and 2 from J, leaving 13 bases between them. Germline V lookup: CDR1 ENHRY, CDR2 SYGVKD. CDR3 sequence: CAISTGTTTYEQYF. The DNA for the CDR3 is TGTGCCATCAGTACTGGGACAACTACCTACGAGCAGTACTTC.

The J gene is TRBJ2-1, the V gene TRBV12-5, with TRBD1 as a possible D gene (5 bases). Germline values: CDR1 LGHNT, CDR2 FRNRAP. The CDR3 contains 15 residues. Trimming stripped 4 bases from V and 4 bases from J, with 14 bases between. CDR3 residues: CASGYTTARYNEQFF. CDR3 coding DNA: TGTGCTAGTGGTTACACGACAGCGCGGTACAATGAGCAGTTCTTC.